In this sample, the clone carrying this TCR beta chain turned up many times. V was cut by 7 bases and J by 2 bases, with 9 bases left in between. CDR3 length: 12 amino acids. Germline assignment: CDR1 DFQATT and CDR2 SNEGSKA (reference sequence). Arm-PCR of CDR3 regions and iRepertoire HTBI primers were used to build TCR beta libraries. TCRdb reanalysed the multiplex PCR reads using MiXCR and keeps one entry per CDR3 protein. The profile shows a few hundred thousand distinct CDR3 sequences, roughly 15% of them singletons. This sample was taken from a study of regulatory T cells in long-lasting Graves disease. Described time point: newly diagnosed GD, antithyroid drugs for less than 3 months. Following extraction of RNA from PBMCs, that RNA was used to make the TCR library. A further study also used this sample, focusing on T cells in Graves' hyperthyroidism and ophthalmopathy. That study reports: Graves' hyperthyroidism qualified as stable when ophthalmopathy did not progress within 18 months.

This specimen consisted of peripheral blood mononuclear cells (PBMCs), obtained at new diagnosis, from a patient treated with antithyroid drugs. The chain combines TRBV20-1 with TRBJ1-5; D call uncertain. The TCR originated in a woman aged 18-29 years with Graves disease. The CDR3 is CSVGVGNQPQHF. CDR3 bases: TGCAGTGTTGGGGTAGGCAATCAGCCCCAGCATTTT.